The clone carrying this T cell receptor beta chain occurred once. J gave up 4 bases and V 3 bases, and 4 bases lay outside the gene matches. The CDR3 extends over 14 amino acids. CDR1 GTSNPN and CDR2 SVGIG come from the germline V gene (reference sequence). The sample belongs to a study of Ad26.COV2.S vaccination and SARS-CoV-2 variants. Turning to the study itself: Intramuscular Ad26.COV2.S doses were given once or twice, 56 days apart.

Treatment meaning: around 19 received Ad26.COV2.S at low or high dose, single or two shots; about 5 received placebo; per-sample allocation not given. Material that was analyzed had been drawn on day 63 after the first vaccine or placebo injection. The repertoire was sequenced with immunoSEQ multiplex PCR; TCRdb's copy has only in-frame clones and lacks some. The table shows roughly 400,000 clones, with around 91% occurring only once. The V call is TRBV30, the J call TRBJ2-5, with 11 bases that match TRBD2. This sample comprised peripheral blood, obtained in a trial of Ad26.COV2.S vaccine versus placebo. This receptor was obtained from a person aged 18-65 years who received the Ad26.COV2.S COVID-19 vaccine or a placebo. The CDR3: CAWSPGTSGETQYF. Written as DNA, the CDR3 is TGTGCCTGGAGCCCTGGGACTAGCGGAGAGACCCAGTACTTC.